The rows below give T cell receptor beta chains drawn from one sample of a study of blood T cell repertoires in COVID-19. Data came from immunoSEQ multiplex PCR; TCRdb stores just in-frame clones and leaves some out. Of under 300,000 clones in the sample, roughly 90% were seen once. The sample consisted of PBMCs or T cells enriched from blood (not recorded which). The receptor source for this set is a woman aged 55-70 years who had recovered from COVID-19. CDR3s leave out the opening cysteine and the closing phenylalanine or tryptophan. Clone size is not always given. Where it is, it says once, few, many or a class for expanded clones.

size: NA
V: TRBV5-1
length: 13
CDR3: AASRSGSNTGELF

size: NA
V: TRBV3-1/TRBV3-2
length: 12
CDR3: ASSLLSGQETQY

size: NA
V: TRBV6-4
length: 11
CDR3: ASSTGRDQPQH

size: NA
V: TRBV11-2
length: 13
CDR3: ASTTSRGGDYEQF

size: NA
V: TRBV1
length: 12
CDR3: TSSPRQGSTEAF

size: few
V: TRBV3-1/TRBV3-2
length: 15
CDR3: ASSLKNRGLLTYEQF

size: NA
V: TRBV27
length: 11
CDR3: ASSLSSLQPQH

size: NA
V: TRBV11-3
length: 6
CDR3: ASSWPN

size: NA
V: TRBV18
length: 12
CDR3: ASSQRSGWETQY

size: NA
V: TRBV5-5
length: 11
CDR3: ASKDTSSYEQY

size: NA
V: TRBV5-1
length: 14
CDR3: ASSLRVFTANTEAF

size: NA
V: TRBV6-4
length: 13
CDR3: ASSVSGTSRDEQF

size: NA
V: TRBV18
length: 12
CDR3: ASSPTEATGELF

size: NA
V: TRBV28
length: 16
CDR3: ASSPAGLAGRSSYEQY

size: NA
V: TRBV12-3/TRBV12-4
length: 11
CDR3: ASSPFSNQPQH

size: NA
V: TRBV28
length: 10
CDR3: ASSFGREPQH

size: NA
V: TRBV3-1/TRBV3-2
length: 14
CDR3: ASSQGPGVWASGYT

size: NA
V: TRBV24-1
length: 13
CDR3: ATSVTGHTYNEQF

size: NA
V: TRBV7-6
length: 13
CDR3: ASSLDLTSTDTQY

size: NA
V: TRBV5-4
length: 12
CDR3: AFTGATPGETQY

size: NA
V: TRBV30
length: 12
CDR3: ACHLTPDFYGYT

size: NA
V: TRBV9
length: 15
CDR3: ASSVVGTSPSTGELF